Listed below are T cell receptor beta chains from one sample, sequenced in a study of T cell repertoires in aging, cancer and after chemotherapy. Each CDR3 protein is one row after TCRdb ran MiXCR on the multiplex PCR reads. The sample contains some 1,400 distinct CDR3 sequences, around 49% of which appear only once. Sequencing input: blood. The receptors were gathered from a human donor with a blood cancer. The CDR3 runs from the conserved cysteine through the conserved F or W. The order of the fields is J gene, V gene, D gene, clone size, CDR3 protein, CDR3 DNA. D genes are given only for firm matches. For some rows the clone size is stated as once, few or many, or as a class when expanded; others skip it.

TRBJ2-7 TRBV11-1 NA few CASSPTTHTYEQYF TGTGCCAGCAGCCCCACGACACATACCTACGAGCAGTACTTC
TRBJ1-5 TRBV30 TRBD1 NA CAWSQGGQPQHF TGTGCCTGGAGCCAGGGGGGCCAGCCCCAGCATTTT
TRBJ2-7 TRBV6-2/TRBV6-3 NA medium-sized CASGSLYEQYF TGTGCCAGCGGGTCCCTCTACGAGCAGTACTTC
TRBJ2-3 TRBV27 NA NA CASRRPPPGGGTQYF TGTGCCAGCCGCCGACCTCCCCCCGGCGGAGGTACGCAGTATTTT
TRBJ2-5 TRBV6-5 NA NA CASSYLGLETQYF TGTGCCAGCAGTTATTTGGGGCTAGAGACCCAGTACTTC
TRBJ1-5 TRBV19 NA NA CASTPVGQGNQPQHF TGTGCCAGTACCCCCGTGGGGCAGGGGAATCAGCCCCAGCATTTT
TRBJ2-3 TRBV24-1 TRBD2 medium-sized CATGDPGLALQYF TGTGCCACCGGTGATCCGGGACTAGCGTTGCAGTATTTT
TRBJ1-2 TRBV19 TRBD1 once CARDGQGAPSVYGYTF TGTGCCAGGGACGGGCAGGGGGCCCCCTCAGTCTATGGCTACACCTTC
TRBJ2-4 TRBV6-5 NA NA CASSYLPQGAKNIQYF TGTGCCAGCAGTTACCTCCCCCAGGGAGCCAAAAACATTCAGTACTTC
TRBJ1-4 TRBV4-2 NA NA CASKGGGRFEKLFF TGTGCCAGCAAGGGGGGGGGCAGATTTGAAAAACTGTTTTTT
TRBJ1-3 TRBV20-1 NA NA CSASAGNSGNTIYF TGCAGTGCTAGCGCGGGGAACTCTGGAAACACCATATATTTT
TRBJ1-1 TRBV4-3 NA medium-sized CASSPDGVMNTEAFF TGCGCCAGCAGCCCGGACGGCGTTATGAACACTGAAGCTTTCTTT
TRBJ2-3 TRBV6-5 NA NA CASSEATDTQYF TGTGCCAGCAGCGAAGCGACAGATACGCAGTATTTT
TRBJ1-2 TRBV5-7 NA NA CASSSQGSYGYTF TGTGCCAGCAGCTCACAGGGTTCCTATGGCTACACCTTC
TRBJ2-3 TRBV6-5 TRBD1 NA CASSPGQGAADTQYF TGTGCCAGCTCACCTGGACAGGGGGCCGCAGATACGCAGTATTTT
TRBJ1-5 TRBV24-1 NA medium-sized CATSDFRASQPQHF TGTGCCACCAGTGATTTCAGGGCGTCTCAGCCCCAGCATTTT
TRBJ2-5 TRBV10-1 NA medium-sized CASSESGKKTQYF TGCGCCAGCAGTGAGTCAGGGAAAAAGACCCAGTACTTC
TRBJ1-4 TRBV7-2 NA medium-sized CASSFGGGNEKLFF TGTGCCAGCAGCTTCGGGGGGGGTAATGAAAAACTGTTTTTT
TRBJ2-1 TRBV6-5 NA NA CASSRTGFTYNEQFF TGTGCCAGCAGTCGGACGGGGTTCACCTACAATGAGCAGTTCTTC
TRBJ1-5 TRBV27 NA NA CASRGLYYSNQPQHF TGTGCCAGCAGGGGCCTGTATTATAGCAATCAGCCCCAGCATTTT
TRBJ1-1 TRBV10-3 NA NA CAISESGQLNTEAFF TGTGCCATCAGTGAGTCAGGACAGTTGAACACTGAAGCTTTCTTT
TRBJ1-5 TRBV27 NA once CASSKDKGGQPQHF TGTGCCAGCAGTAAGGACAAGGGAGGACAGCCCCAGCATTTT
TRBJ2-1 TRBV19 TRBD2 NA CASKAGGLALYNEQFF TGTGCCAGTAAGGCCGGGGGACTAGCGCTATACAATGAGCAGTTCTTC
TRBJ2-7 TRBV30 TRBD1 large CAWTRFSGGYEQYF TGTGCCTGGACCCGGTTTTCAGGGGGCTACGAGCAGTACTTC
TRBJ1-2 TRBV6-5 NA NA CASSYRGGYTF TGTGCCAGCAGTTACAGGGGGGGCTACACCTTC
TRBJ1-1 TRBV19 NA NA CASSPHERTEAFF TGTGCCAGTAGTCCCCATGAGCGCACTGAAGCTTTCTTT
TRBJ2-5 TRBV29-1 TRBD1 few CSVAGGPNSQETQYF TGCAGCGTTGCAGGGGGCCCGAACTCCCAAGAGACCCAGTACTTC
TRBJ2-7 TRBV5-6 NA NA CASSPRAYPYEQYF TGTGCCAGCAGCCCAAGGGCCTACCCTTACGAGCAGTACTTC
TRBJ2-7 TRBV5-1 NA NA CASSLAGIGTSYEQYF TGCGCCAGCAGCTTGGCCGGGATTGGGACTTCCTACGAGCAGTACTTC
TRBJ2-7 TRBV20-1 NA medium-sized CSASQGPGEQYF TGCAGTGCTTCGCAGGGACCCGGAGAGCAGTACTTC
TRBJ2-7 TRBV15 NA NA CATSRDWEGASYEQYF TGTGCCACCAGCAGAGATTGGGAGGGGGCTTCCTACGAGCAGTACTTC
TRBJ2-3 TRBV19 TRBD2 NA CASSTGTPGTSGDTQYF TGTGCCAGTAGTACAGGTACCCCCGGGACTAGCGGGGATACGCAGTATTTT